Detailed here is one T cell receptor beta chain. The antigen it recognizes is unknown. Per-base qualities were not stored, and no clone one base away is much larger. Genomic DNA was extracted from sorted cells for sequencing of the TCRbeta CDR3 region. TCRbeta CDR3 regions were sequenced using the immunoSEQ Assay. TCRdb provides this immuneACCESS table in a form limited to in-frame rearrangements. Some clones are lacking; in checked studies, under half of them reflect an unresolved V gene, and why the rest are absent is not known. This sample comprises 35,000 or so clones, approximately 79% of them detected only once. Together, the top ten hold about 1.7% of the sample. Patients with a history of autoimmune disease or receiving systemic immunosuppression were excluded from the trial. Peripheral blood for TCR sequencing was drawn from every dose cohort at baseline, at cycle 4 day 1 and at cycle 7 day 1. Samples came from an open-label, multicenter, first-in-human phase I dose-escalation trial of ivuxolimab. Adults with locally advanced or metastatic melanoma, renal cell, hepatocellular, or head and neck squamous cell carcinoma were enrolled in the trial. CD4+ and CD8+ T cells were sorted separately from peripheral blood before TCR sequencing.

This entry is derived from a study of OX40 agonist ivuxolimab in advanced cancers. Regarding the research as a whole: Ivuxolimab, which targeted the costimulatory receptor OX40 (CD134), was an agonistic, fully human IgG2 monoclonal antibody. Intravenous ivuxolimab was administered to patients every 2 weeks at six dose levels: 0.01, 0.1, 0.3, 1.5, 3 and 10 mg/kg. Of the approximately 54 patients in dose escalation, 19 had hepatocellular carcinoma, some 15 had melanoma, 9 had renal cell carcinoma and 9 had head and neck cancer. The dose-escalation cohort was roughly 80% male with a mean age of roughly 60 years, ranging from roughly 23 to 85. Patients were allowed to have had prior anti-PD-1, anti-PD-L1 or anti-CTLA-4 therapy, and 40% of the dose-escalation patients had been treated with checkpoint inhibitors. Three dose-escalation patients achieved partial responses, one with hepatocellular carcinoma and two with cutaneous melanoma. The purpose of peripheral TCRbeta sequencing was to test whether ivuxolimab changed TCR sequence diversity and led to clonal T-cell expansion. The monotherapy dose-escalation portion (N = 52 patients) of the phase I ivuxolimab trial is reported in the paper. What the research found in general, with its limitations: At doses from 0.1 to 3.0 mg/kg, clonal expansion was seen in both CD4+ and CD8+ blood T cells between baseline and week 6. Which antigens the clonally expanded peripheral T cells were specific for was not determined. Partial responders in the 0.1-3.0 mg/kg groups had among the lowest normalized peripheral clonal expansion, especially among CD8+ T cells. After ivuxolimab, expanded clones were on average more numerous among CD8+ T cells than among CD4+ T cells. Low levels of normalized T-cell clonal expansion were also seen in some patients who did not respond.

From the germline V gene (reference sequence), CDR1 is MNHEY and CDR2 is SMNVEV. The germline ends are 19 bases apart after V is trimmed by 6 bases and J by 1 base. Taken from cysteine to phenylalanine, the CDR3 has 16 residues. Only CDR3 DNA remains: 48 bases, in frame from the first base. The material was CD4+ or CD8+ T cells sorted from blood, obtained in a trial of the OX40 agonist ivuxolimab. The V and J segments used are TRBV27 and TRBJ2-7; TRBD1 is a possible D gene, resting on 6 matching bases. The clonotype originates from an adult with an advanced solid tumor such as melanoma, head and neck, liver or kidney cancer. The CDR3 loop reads CASRIPRDTSSYEQYF. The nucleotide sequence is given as TGTGCCAGCAGGATCCCCCGGGACACCTCTTCCTACGAGCAGTACTTC.